A single sample gave rise to the 26 T cell receptor beta chains below, sequenced in a study of glioma-infiltrating T cells after dendritic cell vaccination. Generated by immunoSEQ multiplex PCR, the TCRdb table keeps only in-frame clones and is missing some. The sample yields about 90,000 clones, roughly four fifths seen once. Indicated time point: after dendritic cell vaccination, including at tumor progression/relapse. The material was blood, obtained after dendritic cell vaccination. These receptors were taken from a human donor with glioblastoma.

This chain links TRBV6-6 with TRBJ2-7; TRBD1 matches 10 bases. Germline trimming cut 2 bases from V and 6 bases from J; bases unmatched to any gene: 4. CDR1 and CDR2 (germline): MNHNY, SVGAGI (reference sequence). The CDR3 contains 14 residues. This chain's CDR3 is CASSYGGQGSEQYF. DNA for the CDR3: TGTGCCAGCAGTTACGGGGGACAGGGGAGCGAGCAGTACTTC.

This clone was seen a handful of times. A far larger clone is one base from this, pointing to a likely read error. Additional DNA sequences in this sample encode the identical CDR3. The DNA of the CDR3 is TGTGCCAGCAGCCTACAATCGACAGGGAGCGAGCAGTACTTC. It is translated as CASSLQSTGSEQYF. The chain combines TRBV7-9 with TRBJ2-7, with 7 bases lining up with TRBD1. The germline gives CDR1 SEHNR, CDR2 FQNEAQ (reference sequence). The CDR3 totals 14 residues. V shed 5 bases and J 6 bases; nucleotides not matched to a gene: 10.

The chain recombines TRBV4-3 with TRBJ2-3; no firm D call. The germline V gene encodes CDR1 LGHNA and CDR2 YSLEER. The ends were cut back, 4 bases at V and 4 bases at J, with 18 bases in the middle. This CDR3 is 16 amino acids long. The CDR3 DNA reads TGCGCCAGCAGCCCTCAGACTCCGGCTGGTGCAGATACGCAGTATTTT. Encoded protein: CASSPQTPAGADTQYF.

The chain is built from TRBV6-1 and TRBJ1-5; D uncertain. The CDR3 runs to 14 residues. In germline, CDR1 is MNHNS, CDR2 SASEGT. V gave up 0 bases and J gave up 8 bases, with 11 bases separating them. The CDR3: CASSEAADYEPQHF. CDR3 nucleotides: TGTGCCAGCAGTGAAGCGGCGGACTACGAGCCCCAGCATTTT.

The chain uses TRBV4-1 and TRBJ1-2; 7 bases map to TRBD1. Per the germline V gene, CDR1 is MGHRA and CDR2 is YSYEKL. The ends lost 0 bases at V and 0 bases at J; junction bases unmatched: 13. The CDR3 loop spans 19 amino acids. The CDR3 sequence is CASSQDSLRGTAANYGYTF. The CDR3 DNA sequence: TGCGCCAGCAGCCAAGATTCACTTCGGGGGACAGCGGCTAACTATGGCTACACCTTC.

The chain is built from TRBV5-1 and TRBJ2-5; D not resolved. The ends were cut back, 0 bases at V and 1 base at J, with 4 bases in the middle. Per germline, CDR1 SGHRS and CDR2 YFSETQ. This CDR3 has 13 amino acids. The CDR3 sequence: CASSLGGQETQYF. The CDR3 region has the DNA TGCGCCAGCAGCTTGGGCGGCCAAGAGACCCAGTACTTC. Complete variable domain (other parts from reference TRBV5-1 and TRBJ2-5): KAGVTQTPRYLIKTRGQQVTLSCSPISGHRSVSWYQQTPGQGLQFLFEYFSETQRNKGNFPGRFSGRQFSNSRSEMNVSTLELGDSALYLCASSLGGQETQYFGPGTRLLVL.

V is TRBV9 and J is TRBJ1-4; 7 bases match TRBD1. This CDR3 is built from 14 residues. V lost 4 bases to trimming and J lost 8 bases; unmatched junction nucleotides: 8. Germline CDR1 and CDR2: SGDLS and YYNGEE. The CDR3 sequence: CASSPTGMGEKLFF. DNA of the CDR3: TGTGCCAGCAGCCCGACAGGGATGGGCGAAAAACTGTTTTTT.

The J gene is TRBJ2-7, the V gene TRBV5-1; D is possibly TRBD1 (6 bases). The CDR3 is 15 amino acids. CDR1 and CDR2 (germline): SGHRS, YFSETQ. V was pared by 4 bases and J by 0 bases, with 14 bases between. The CDR3 loop is CASSGRGYSSYEQYF. DNA of the CDR3: TGCGCCAGCAGCGGAAGGGGGTACAGCTCCTACGAGCAGTACTTC.

Only one count was recorded for this clone. Germline is not matched at one junction end, which may reflect a read error. This chain connects TRBV6-1 to TRBJ2-5; 8 nucleotides agree with TRBD1. Looked up from germline, CDR1 is MNHNS and CDR2 is SASEGT. The CDR3 contains 14 residues. The CDR3 spells CASSAGTGGETQYF. CDR3 DNA sequence: TGTGCCAGTAGTGCCGGGACAGGTGGAGAGACCCAGTACTTC.

This clone was recorded only once. This CDR3 is CASSPTGTSGYNEQFF. CDR3 DNA sequence: TGTGCCAGCAGCCCTACCGGGACTAGCGGCTACAATGAGCAGTTCTTC. The chain couples TRBV5-5 to TRBJ2-1; TRBD2 aligns across 11 bases. In germline, CDR1 is SGHKS, CDR2 YYEKEE (reference sequence). The J segment lost 3 bases and the V segment lost 4 bases, leaving 6 bases of the junction unmatched. The length of the CDR3 is 16 residues.

The chain links TRBV5-4 to TRBJ1-4; no firm D call. Trimming pared 2 bases from V and 8 bases from J, leaving 7 bases between. Germline V lookup: CDR1 SGHNT, CDR2 YYREEE (reference sequence). This CDR3 is 12 amino acids long. CDR3 sequence reads: CASSLVGEKLFF. CDR3 sequence (DNA): TGTGCCAGCAGCTTAGTGGGCGAAAAACTGTTTTTT.

The chain uses TRBV30 and TRBJ1-2, with D possibly being TRBD1 (5 bases). V was trimmed by 8 bases and J by 4 bases, leaving 14 bases between them. Looked up from germline, CDR1 is GTSNPN and CDR2 is SVGIG (reference sequence). This CDR3 region has 12 residues. The CDR3 is CARTAGGYGYTF. CDR3 coding DNA: TGTGCCCGGACCGCGGGGGGCTATGGCTACACCTTC.

This clone was seen a handful of times. The chain couples TRBV6-6 to TRBJ1-2; maybe TRBD1 (6 bases). V lost 5 bases to trimming and J lost 4 bases, with 11 bases between them. Germline V gene data show CDR1 as MNHNY and CDR2 as SVGAGI (reference sequence). The CDR3 totals 13 residues. This CDR3 is CASSGGQIYGYTF. CDR3 sequence (DNA): TGTGCCAGCAGTGGCGGACAGATCTATGGCTACACCTTC.

V gene TRBV10-1 combines with J gene TRBJ1-2, with D maybe TRBD1 (5 bases). Trimming pared 8 bases from V and 0 bases from J, leaving 25 bases between. This CDR3 is built from 18 residues. CDR1 is WNHNN and CDR2 is SYGVQD in the germline V gene (reference sequence). The CDR3 nucleotides are TGCGCCAGCTCCGTCCAGGCTGGACAACAGCCCTCTAACTATGGCTACACCTTC. Translation: CASSVQAGQQPSNYGYTF.

J is TRBJ2-7 and V is TRBV5-1, with D maybe TRBD1 (6 bases). Germline V gives CDR1 SGHRS, CDR2 YFSETQ. With 4 bases removed from V and 0 bases from J, the gap between germline ends came to 11 bases. This CDR3 is 14 amino acids long. CDR3 bases: TGCGCCAGCAGCCAGAGGGGGAGCTCCTACGAGCAGTACTTC. It yields the protein CASSQRGSSYEQYF.

The chain joins TRBV19 to TRBJ1-5; the D gene is possibly TRBD1 (6 bases). Germline V lookup: CDR1 LNHDA, CDR2 SQIVND (reference sequence). There are 15 residues in the CDR3. Trimming removed 8 bases from V and 0 bases from J, with 14 bases in between. The CDR3 is CASEDRAYSNQPQHF. The CDR3 nucleotides are TGTGCCAGTGAGGACAGAGCGTATAGCAATCAGCCCCAGCATTTT.

The chain recombines TRBV7-2 with TRBJ1-5; D remains unclear. V shed 3 bases and J shed 3 bases, with 3 bases lying between them. This CDR3 is built from 12 residues. From germline, CDR1 is SGHTA and CDR2 FQGNSA. CDR3 protein: CASSFFNQPQHF. DNA for the CDR3: TGTGCCAGCAGCTTCTTCAATCAGCCCCAGCATTTT.

This clone was found once. The chain has TRBV9 and TRBJ2-3; D is possibly TRBD2 (6 bases). Germline V gene sequence: CDR1 SGDLS, CDR2 YYNGEE. The CDR3 is made up of 16 amino acids. Trimming left V 0 bases short and J 0 bases short, with 11 bases between. The CDR3 loop reads CASSVGSGVSTDTQYF. The CDR3, as DNA: TGTGCCAGCAGCGTAGGCTCGGGGGTGAGCACAGATACGCAGTATTTT.

This clone was observed once. The J gene is TRBJ1-2, the V gene TRBV7-9, with D possibly matching TRBD1 (6 bases). Germline V gives CDR1 SEHNR, CDR2 FQNEAQ (reference sequence). This CDR3 has 16 amino acids. Trimming took 1 base from V and 4 from J, leaving 16 bases between them. DNA for the CDR3: TGTGCCAGCAGCTTAGGTGAACAGGGCGGTAGCTATGGCTACACCTTC. Translated, it gives CASSLGEQGGSYGYTF. The full variable domain, in which reference TRBV7-9 and TRBJ1-2 provide the parts outside the CDR3, is DTGVSQNPRHKITKRGQNVTFRCDPISEHNRLYWYRQTLGQGPEFLTYFQNEAQLEKSRLLSDRFSAERPKGSFSTLEIQRTEQGDSAMYLCASSLGEQGGSYGYTFGSGTRLTVV.

V gene TRBV6-5 combines with J gene TRBJ1-5, with unresolved D. The V gene lost 5 bases and the J gene lost 0 bases, with 5 bases spanning the gap. This CDR3 contains 13 residues. Germline-derived CDR1 and CDR2 are MNHEY and SVGAGI. CDR3 amino acids: CASSPGSNQPQHF. CDR3 DNA: TGTGCCAGCAGTCCCGGTAGCAATCAGCCCCAGCATTTT.

The chain carries TRBV6-5 and TRBJ2-7; D might be TRBD2 (5 bases). Trimming shortened V by 8 bases and J by 3 bases, and 20 bases separated the two germline ends. The CDR3 totals 15 residues. The V gene's germline CDR1 is MNHEY and CDR2 SVGAGI. The CDR3 DNA is TGTGCCAGCTGCCCCTTGGGAGTGGGGAACTACGAGCAGTACTTC. Protein: CASCPLGVGNYEQYF.

The chain recombines TRBV5-6 with TRBJ1-1; possibly TRBD1 for D (5 bases). The V gene's germline CDR1 is SGHDT and CDR2 YYEEEE. The CDR3 extends over 12 amino acids. V lost 2 bases and J lost 13, with 15 bases in between. The chain's CDR3 is CASSFELGEDFF. CDR3 nucleotide sequence: TGTGCCAGCAGCTTCGAACTGGGGGAGGATTTCTTT.

The CDR3 nucleotides are TGTGCCAGCAGTGCCCCCGGGACAGGGACCTATGGCTACACCTTC. It specifies CASSAPGTGTYGYTF. The chain combines TRBV6-1 with TRBJ1-2; 9 nucleotides match TRBD1. Trimming at V came to 4 bases and at J to 4 bases, leaving 7 bases not matched to a gene. Germline V gene data show CDR1 as MNHNS and CDR2 as SASEGT. The CDR3 loop spans 15 amino acids.

This chain's CDR3 is CAIRTPGTNYEQYF. Here the CDR3 DNA reads TGTGCCATCAGGACCCCCGGGACTAACTACGAGCAGTACTTC. The rearrangement links TRBV10-3 to TRBJ2-7; 7 bases fit TRBD2. The CDR3 consists of 14 residues. J lost 3 bases, V lost 6 bases, and 8 bases had no gene match. Per germline, CDR1 ENHRY and CDR2 SYGVKD.

The CDR3 coding sequence is TGCGCCAGCAGCGTAAGCGGGGGGGCCGGCCATGAGCAGTTCTTC. Translating it yields CASSVSGGAGHEQFF. The chain combines TRBV5-1 with TRBJ2-1; 10 nucleotides align to TRBD2. The CDR3 loop spans 15 amino acids. V dropped 4 bases and J dropped 8; count of bases not matched to a gene: 9. The germline V gene has CDR1 SGHRS and CDR2 YFSETQ.

This clone is termed medium-sized. In nucleotides, the CDR3 is TGTGCCAGCAGTGAACCCTCCGGGGGGGACACCATATATTTT. Protein: CASSEPSGGDTIYF. The chain employs TRBV6-1 and TRBJ1-3; D possibly corresponds to TRBD1 (5 bases). CDR3 length: 14 residues. The V and J ends lost 2 bases and 8 bases respectively, with 13 bases between them. The germline CDR1 and CDR2 sequences are MNHNS and SASEGT.